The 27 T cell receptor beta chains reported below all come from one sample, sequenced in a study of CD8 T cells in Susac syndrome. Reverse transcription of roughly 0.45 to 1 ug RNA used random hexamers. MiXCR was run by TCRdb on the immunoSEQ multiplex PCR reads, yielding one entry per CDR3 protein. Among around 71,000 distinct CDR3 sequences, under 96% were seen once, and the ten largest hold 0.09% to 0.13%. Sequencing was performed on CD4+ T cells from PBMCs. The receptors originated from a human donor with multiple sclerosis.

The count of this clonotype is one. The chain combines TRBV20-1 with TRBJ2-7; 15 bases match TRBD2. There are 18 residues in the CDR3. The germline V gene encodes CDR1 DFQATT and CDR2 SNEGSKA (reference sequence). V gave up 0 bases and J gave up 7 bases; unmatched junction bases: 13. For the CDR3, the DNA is TGCAGTGCTAGAGATCTAAGGACTAGCGGGGGGGCTGGAGGAGAGCAGTACTTC. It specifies CSARDLRTSGGAGGEQYF.

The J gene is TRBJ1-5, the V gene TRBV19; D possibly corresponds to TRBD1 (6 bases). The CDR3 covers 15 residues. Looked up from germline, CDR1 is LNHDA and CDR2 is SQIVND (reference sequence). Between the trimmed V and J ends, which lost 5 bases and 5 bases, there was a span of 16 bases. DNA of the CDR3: TGTGCCAGTAGTGGCACCCGGGGGCGAGATCAGCCCCAGCATTTT. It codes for CASSGTRGRDQPQHF.

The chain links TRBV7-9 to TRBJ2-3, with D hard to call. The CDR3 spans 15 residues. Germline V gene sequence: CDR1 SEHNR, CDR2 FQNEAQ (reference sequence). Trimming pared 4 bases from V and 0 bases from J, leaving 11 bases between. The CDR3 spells CASSSRRASTDTQYF. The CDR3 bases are TGTGCCAGCAGCTCCCGGAGAGCTAGCACAGATACGCAGTATTTT.

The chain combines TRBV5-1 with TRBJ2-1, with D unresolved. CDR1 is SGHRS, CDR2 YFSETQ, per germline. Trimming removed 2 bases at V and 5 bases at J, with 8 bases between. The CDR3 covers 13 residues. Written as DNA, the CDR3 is TGCGCCAGCAGCTTCAGAACTAACAATGAGCAGTTCTTC. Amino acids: CASSFRTNNEQFF.

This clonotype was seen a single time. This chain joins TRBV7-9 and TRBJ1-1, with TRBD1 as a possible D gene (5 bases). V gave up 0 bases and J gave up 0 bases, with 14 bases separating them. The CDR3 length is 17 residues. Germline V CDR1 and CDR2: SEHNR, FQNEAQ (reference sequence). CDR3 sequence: CASSLAPLGRVNTEAFF. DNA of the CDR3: TGTGCCAGCAGCTTAGCGCCTTTAGGCAGGGTGAACACTGAAGCTTTCTTT. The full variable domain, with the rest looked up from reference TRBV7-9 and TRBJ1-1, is DTGVSQNPRHKITKRGQNVTFRCDPISEHNRLYWYRQTLGQGPEFLTYFQNEAQLEKSRLLSDRFSAERPKGSFSTLEIQRTEQGDSAMYLCASSLAPLGRVNTEAFFGQGTRLTVV.

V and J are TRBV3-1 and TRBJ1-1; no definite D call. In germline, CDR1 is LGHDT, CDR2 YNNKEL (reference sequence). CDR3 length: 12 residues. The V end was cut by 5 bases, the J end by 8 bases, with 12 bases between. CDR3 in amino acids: CASSYTRREAFF. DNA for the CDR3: TGTGCCAGCAGCTACACACGGAGGGAAGCTTTCTTT. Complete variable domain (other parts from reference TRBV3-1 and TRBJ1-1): DTAVSQTPKYLVTQMGNDKSIKCEQNLGHDTMYWYKQDSKKFLKIMFSYNNKELIINETVPNRFSPKSPDKAHLNLHINSLELGDSAVYFCASSYTRREAFFGQGTRLTVV.

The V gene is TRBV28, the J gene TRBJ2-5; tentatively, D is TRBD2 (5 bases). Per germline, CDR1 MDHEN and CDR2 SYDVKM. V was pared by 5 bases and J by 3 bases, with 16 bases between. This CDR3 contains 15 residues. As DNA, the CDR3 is TGTGCCAGCAGTCGGGAAGGGCCGAGGGAAGAGACCCAGTACTTC. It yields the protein CASSREGPREETQYF.

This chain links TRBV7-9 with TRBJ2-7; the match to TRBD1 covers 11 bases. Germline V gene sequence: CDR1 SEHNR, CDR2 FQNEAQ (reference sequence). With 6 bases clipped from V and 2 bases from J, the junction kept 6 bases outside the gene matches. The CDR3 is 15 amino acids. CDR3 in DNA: TGTGCCAGCAGTCGTCCGGGACAGGGGGCCTACGAGCAGTACTTC. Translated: CASSRPGQGAYEQYF.

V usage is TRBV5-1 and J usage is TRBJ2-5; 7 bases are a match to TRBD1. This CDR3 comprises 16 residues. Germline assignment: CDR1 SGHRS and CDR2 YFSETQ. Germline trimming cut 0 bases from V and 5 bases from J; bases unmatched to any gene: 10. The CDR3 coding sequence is TGCGCCAGCAGCTTGGCGGGACAGACCCTCCCGGAGACCCAGTACTTC. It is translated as CASSLAGQTLPETQYF.

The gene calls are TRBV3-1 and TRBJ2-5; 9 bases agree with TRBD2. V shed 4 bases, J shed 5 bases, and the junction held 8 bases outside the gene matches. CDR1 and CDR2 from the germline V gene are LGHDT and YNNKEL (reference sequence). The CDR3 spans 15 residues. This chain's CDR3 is CASSRRAGGPETQYF. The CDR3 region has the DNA TGTGCCAGCAGCCGCCGGGCGGGGGGGCCGGAGACCCAGTACTTC.

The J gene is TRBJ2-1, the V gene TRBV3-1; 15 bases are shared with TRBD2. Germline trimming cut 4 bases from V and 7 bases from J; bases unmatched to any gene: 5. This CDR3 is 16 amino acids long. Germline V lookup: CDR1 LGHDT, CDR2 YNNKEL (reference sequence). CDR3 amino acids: CASSRGLAGGPNEQFF. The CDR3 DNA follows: TGTGCCAGCAGCCGAGGACTAGCGGGGGGGCCTAATGAGCAGTTCTTC.

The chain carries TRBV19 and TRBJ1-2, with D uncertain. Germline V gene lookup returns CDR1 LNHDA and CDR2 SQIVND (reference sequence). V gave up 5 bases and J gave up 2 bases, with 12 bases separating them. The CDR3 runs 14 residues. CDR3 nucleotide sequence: TGTGCCAGTAGTCTTCGGACGGCGAACTATGGCTACACCTTC. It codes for CASSLRTANYGYTF.

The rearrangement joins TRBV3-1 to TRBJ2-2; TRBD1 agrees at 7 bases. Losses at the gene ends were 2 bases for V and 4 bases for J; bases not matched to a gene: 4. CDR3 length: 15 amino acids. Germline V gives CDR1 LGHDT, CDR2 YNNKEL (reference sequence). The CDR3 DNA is TGTGCCAGCAGCCAATGGGGACAGACCACCGGGGAGCTGTTTTTT. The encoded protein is CASSQWGQTTGELFF.

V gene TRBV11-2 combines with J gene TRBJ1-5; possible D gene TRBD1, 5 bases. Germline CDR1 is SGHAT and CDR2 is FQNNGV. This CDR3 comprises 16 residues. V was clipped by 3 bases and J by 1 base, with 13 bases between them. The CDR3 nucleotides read TGTGCCAGCAGCTTCGGGGCAGGGAACAGCAATCAGCCCCAGCATTTT. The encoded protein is CASSFGAGNSNQPQHF.

This chain's CDR3 is CASSSGFSGNTIYF. The CDR3 DNA reads TGTGCCAGCAGCTCGGGGTTCTCTGGAAACACCATATATTTT. The rearrangement links TRBV7-9 to TRBJ1-3; no firm D call. Trimming cost V 4 bases and J 0 bases, with 7 bases left between them. This CDR3 region has 14 residues. Germline CDR1 is SEHNR and CDR2 is FQNEAQ (reference sequence).

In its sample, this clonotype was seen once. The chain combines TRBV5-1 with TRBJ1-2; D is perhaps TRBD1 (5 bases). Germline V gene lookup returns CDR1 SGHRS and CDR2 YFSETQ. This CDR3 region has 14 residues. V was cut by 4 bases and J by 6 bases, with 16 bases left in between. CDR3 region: CASSDPSGRDGYTF. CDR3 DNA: TGCGCCAGCAGCGACCCGTCAGGGAGAGATGGCTACACCTTC.

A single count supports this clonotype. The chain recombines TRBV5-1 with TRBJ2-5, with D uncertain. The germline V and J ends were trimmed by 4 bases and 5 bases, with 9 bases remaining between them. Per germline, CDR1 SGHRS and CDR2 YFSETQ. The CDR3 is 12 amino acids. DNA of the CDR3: TGCGCCAGCAGCCCGGAAGGGGAGACCCAGTACTTC. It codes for CASSPEGETQYF. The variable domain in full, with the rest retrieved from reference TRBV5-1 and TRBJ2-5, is KAGVTQTPRYLIKTRGQQVTLSCSPISGHRSVSWYQQTPGQGLQFLFEYFSETQRNKGNFPGRFSGRQFSNSRSEMNVSTLELGDSALYLCASSPEGETQYFGPGTRLLVL.

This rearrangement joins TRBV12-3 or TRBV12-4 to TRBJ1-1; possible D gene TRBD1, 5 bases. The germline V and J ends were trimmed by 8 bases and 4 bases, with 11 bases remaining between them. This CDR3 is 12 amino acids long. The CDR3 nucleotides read TGTGCCAGCGTCAGGGTAGGCACTGAAGCTTTCTTT. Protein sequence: CASVRVGTEAFF.

DNA for the CDR3: TGTGCCAGCAGCTTAAATAGTGGGACATTCGAGACCCAGTACTTC. Its protein is CASSLNSGTFETQYF. The chain is built from TRBV7-3 and TRBJ2-5, with D possibly TRBD1 on 6 matching bases. Trimming removed 1 base at V and 5 bases at J, with 14 bases between. The CDR3 is made up of 15 amino acids. From germline, CDR1 is SGHTA and CDR2 FQGTGA.

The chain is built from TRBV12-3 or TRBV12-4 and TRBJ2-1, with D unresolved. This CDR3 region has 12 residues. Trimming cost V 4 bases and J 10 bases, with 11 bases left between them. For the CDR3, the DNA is TGTGCCAGCAGTTCCTCATTGGGAGAGCAGTTCTTC. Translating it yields CASSSSLGEQFF.

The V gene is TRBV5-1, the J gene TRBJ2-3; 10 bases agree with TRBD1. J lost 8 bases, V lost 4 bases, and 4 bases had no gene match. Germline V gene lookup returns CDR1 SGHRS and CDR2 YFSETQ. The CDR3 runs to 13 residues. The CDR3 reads CASSGTGDGTQYF. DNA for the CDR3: TGCGCCAGCAGCGGGACAGGGGACGGTACGCAGTATTTT.

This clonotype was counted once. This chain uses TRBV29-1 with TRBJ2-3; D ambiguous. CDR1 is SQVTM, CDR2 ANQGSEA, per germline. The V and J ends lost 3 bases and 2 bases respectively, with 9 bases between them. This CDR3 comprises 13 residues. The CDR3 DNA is TGCAGCGTTGAGGGCAGGTTCACAGATACGCAGTATTTT. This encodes CSVEGRFTDTQYF.

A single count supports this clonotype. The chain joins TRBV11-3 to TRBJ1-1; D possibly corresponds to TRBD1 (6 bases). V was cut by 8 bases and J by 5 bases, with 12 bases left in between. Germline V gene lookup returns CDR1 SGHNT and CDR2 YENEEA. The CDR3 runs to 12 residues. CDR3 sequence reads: CASQGRGTEAFF. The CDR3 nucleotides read TGTGCCAGCCAGGGCAGGGGAACTGAAGCTTTCTTT. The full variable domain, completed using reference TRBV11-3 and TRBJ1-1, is EAGVVQSPRYKIIEKKQPVAFWCNPISGHNTLYWYLQNLGQGPELLIRYENEEAVDDSQLPKDRFSAERLKGVDSTLKIQPAELGDSAVYLCASQGRGTEAFFGQGTRLTVV.

CDR3 in DNA: TGTGCCAGCAGTGAGAGAAAGGATCAGCCCCAGCATTTT. Translating gives CASSERKDQPQHF. The V and J genes are TRBV6-1 and TRBJ1-5, with D unresolved. Trimming removed 3 bases from V and 5 bases from J, with 8 bases in between. The CDR3 extends over 13 amino acids. The germline gives CDR1 MNHNS, CDR2 SASEGT.

CDR3 DNA: TGTGCCAGCAGTTTAGGGATCACAGATACGCAGTATTTT. Protein product: CASSLGITDTQYF. The J gene is TRBJ2-3, the V gene TRBV12-3 or TRBV12-4, with unresolved D. With 1 base removed from V and 2 bases from J, the gap between germline ends came to 4 bases. The CDR3 is 13 amino acids.

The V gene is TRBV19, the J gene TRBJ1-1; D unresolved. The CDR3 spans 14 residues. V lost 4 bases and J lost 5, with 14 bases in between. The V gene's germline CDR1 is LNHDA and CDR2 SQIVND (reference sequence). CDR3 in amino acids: CASSRPRMGTEAFF. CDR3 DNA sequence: TGTGCCAGTAGTAGGCCAAGGATGGGGACTGAAGCTTTCTTT.

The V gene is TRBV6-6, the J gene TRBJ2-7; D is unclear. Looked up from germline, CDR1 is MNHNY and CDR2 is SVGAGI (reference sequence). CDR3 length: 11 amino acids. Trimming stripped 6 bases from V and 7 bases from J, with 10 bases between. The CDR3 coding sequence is TGTGCCAGCAGCACCGGCCTGGAGCAGTACTTC. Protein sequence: CASSTGLEQYF.